These 18 T cell receptor beta chains originate from one sample sequenced in a study of CD8 T cells in Susac syndrome. Reverse transcription of about 0.5 to 1 ug RNA used random hexamers. TCRdb re-called the immunoSEQ multiplex PCR reads with MiXCR, one entry per CDR3 protein. The sample consists of some 96,000 distinct CDR3 sequences, approximately 95% of them appearing once. Sequenced sample: CD8+ T cells from PBMCs. The receptors were sampled from a human donor with Susac syndrome.

This chain links TRBV19 with TRBJ2-1, with 9 bases aligning to TRBD2. The CDR3 spans 16 residues. CDR1 is LNHDA, CDR2 SQIVND, per germline (reference sequence). V gave up 3 bases and J gave up 7 bases; unmatched junction bases: 10. In DNA, the CDR3 is TGTGCCAGTAGTATCTTGTCCGCGGGAGGGTCTAATGAGCAGTTCTTC. Its translation is CASSILSAGGSNEQFF.

The V call is TRBV25-1, the J call TRBJ2-1; 8 bases fit TRBD2. The V and J ends lost 3 bases and 8 bases, in that order; junction bases with no gene match: 9. This CDR3 has 15 residues. CDR1 is MGHDK and CDR2 is SYGVNS in the germline V gene. The CDR3 DNA is TGTGCCAGCAGTGAGTCGCGGGAGGATAGCTATGAGCAGTTCTTC. Its translation is CASSESREDSYEQFF.

The chain combines TRBV20-1 with TRBJ2-7, with D possibly TRBD2 on 5 matching bases. Germline CDR1 and CDR2: DFQATT and SNEGSKA (reference sequence). V was shortened by 3 bases and J by 2 bases, with 8 bases between the two germline ends. The CDR3 loop spans 12 amino acids. This CDR3 is CSASTGTYEQYF. As DNA, the CDR3 is TGCAGTGCTAGTACGGGGACCTACGAGCAGTACTTC.

This sequence joins TRBV29-1 and TRBJ2-7; D perhaps matches TRBD2 (5 bases). The CDR3 has 12 amino acids. V was pared by 4 bases and J by 6 bases, with 13 bases between. Germline V gene lookup returns CDR1 SQVTM and CDR2 ANQGSEA. The CDR3 sequence: CSVATGRGEQYF. The CDR3 nucleotides are TGCAGCGTTGCTACCGGACGGGGCGAGCAGTACTTC.

CDR3 loop: CASSETAGGQNEQFF. CDR3 sequence (DNA): TGTGCCAGCAGTGAGACGGCGGGGGGGCAAAATGAGCAGTTCTTC. The V call is TRBV6-4, the J call TRBJ2-1; 9 nucleotides align to TRBD2. This CDR3 has 15 residues. Trimming removed 3 bases from V and 7 bases from J; junction bases left unmatched: 7. The V gene's germline CDR1 is MRHNA and CDR2 SNTAGT.

V usage is TRBV24-1 and J usage is TRBJ2-1; 9 bases line up with TRBD1. The CDR3 is made up of 14 amino acids. The J segment lost 10 bases and the V segment lost 4 bases, leaving 7 bases of the junction unmatched. Germline CDR1 reads KGHDR; CDR2 reads SFDVKD. The CDR3 bases are TGTGCCACCAGTGAACCGGGACAGGGAGGCGAGCAGTTCTTC. Protein product: CATSEPGQGGEQFF.

This clonotype was detected only once. V gene TRBV29-1 combines with J gene TRBJ2-7; D remains ambiguous. There are 14 residues in the CDR3. Trimming left V 1 base short and J 7 bases short, with 17 bases between. CDR1 SQVTM and CDR2 ANQGSEA come from the germline V gene. This chain's CDR3 is CSVEGPQNLREQYF. DNA for the CDR3: TGCAGCGTTGAAGGCCCACAGAACCTGAGGGAGCAGTACTTC.

The genes are TRBV15 and TRBJ2-5, with D possibly called TRBD1 or TRBD2 (6 bases each). The germline V gene has CDR1 LNHNV and CDR2 YYDKDF (reference sequence). The V end was cut by 0 bases, the J end by 9 bases, with 8 bases between. The CDR3 consists of 12 residues. CDR3 sequence: CATSRDRGPQYF. The CDR3 nucleotides read TGTGCCACCAGCAGAGATCGGGGGCCCCAGTACTTC.

V usage is TRBV7-3 and J usage is TRBJ2-5, with D perhaps matching TRBD1 (5 bases). The CDR3 length is 13 residues. CDR1 is SGHTA, CDR2 FQGTGA, per germline. Trimming took 0 bases from V and 7 from J, leaving 9 bases between them. The CDR3 bases are TGTGCCAGCAGCTTAACAGGGGTGGGGACCCAGTACTTC. Protein product: CASSLTGVGTQYF. Variable domain in full (rest from reference TRBV7-3 and TRBJ2-5): GAGVSQTPSNKVTEKGKYVELRCDPISGHTALYWYRQSLGQGPEFLIYFQGTGAADDSGLPNDRFFAVRPEGSVSTLKIQRTERGDSAVYLCASSLTGVGTQYFGPGTRLLVL.

The chain recombines TRBV29-1 with TRBJ2-1; D is undetermined. The germline CDR1 and CDR2 sequences are SQVTM and ANQGSEA. V lost 7 bases and J 7 bases, leaving 14 bases between the germline ends. CDR3 size: 12 residues. Here the CDR3 DNA reads TGCAGCGCGGAGATGACGCCGAATGAGCAGTTCTTC. It yields the protein CSAEMTPNEQFF.

This chain uses TRBV13 with TRBJ2-7, with TRBD1 matching 9 bases. The V segment lost 5 bases and the J segment 3 bases; nucleotides outside the gene matches: 5. Germline V gene data show CDR1 as PRHDT and CDR2 as FYEKMQ (reference sequence). This CDR3 region has 14 residues. The CDR3 region has the DNA TGTGCCAGCAGCGGCGGGACAGGGATCTACGAGCAGTACTTC. This encodes CASSGGTGIYEQYF. The entire variable domain, with the rest obtained from reference TRBV13 and TRBJ2-7, is as follows: AAGVIQSPRHLIKEKRETATLKCYPIPRHDTVYWYQQGPGQDPQFLISFYEKMQSDKGSIPDRFSAQQFSDYHSELNMSSLELGDSALYFCASSGGTGIYEQYFGPGTRLTVT.

This rearrangement joins TRBV14 to TRBJ1-4; no clear D. The V gene lost 3 bases and the J gene lost 6 bases, with 8 bases spanning the gap. CDR1 SGHDN and CDR2 FVKESK come from the germline V gene. This CDR3 is built from 13 residues. This CDR3 is CASSHLVDEKLFF. CDR3 in DNA: TGTGCCAGCAGCCATTTGGTGGATGAAAAACTGTTTTTT.

For the CDR3, the DNA is TGTGCCACCAGCAGAGATTGGGGCTCTGGAAACACCATATATTTT. This codes for CATSRDWGSGNTIYF. This sequence joins TRBV15 and TRBJ1-3; D unresolved. The CDR3 extends over 15 amino acids. Germline CDR1 LNHNV, CDR2 YYDKDF (reference sequence). V was pared by 0 bases and J by 0 bases, with 6 bases between.

The chain combines TRBV20-1 with TRBJ2-3, with D hard to call. Germline CDR1 reads DFQATT; CDR2 reads SNEGSKA (reference sequence). There are 14 residues in the CDR3. V dropped 1 base and J dropped 3 bases, with 11 bases sitting between them. The CDR3 DNA sequence: TGCAGTGCTAGAGGCAGGAGAGCGACAGATACGCAGTATTTT. Translated: CSARGRRATDTQYF.

V usage is TRBV14 and J usage is TRBJ2-5; D not resolved. The V end was cut by 4 bases, the J end by 7 bases, with 13 bases between. CDR1 is SGHDN, CDR2 FVKESK, per germline. The length of the CDR3 is 13 residues. The CDR3 region is CASSLGAPGTQYF. CDR3 in DNA: TGTGCCAGCAGCCTGGGCGCCCCCGGGACCCAGTACTTC. The variable domain in full, completed from reference TRBV14 and TRBJ2-5, reads EAGVTQFPSHSVIEKGQTVTLRCDPISGHDNLYWYRRVMGKEIKFLLHFVKESKQDESGMPNNRFLAERTGGTYSTLKVQPAELEDSGVYFCASSLGAPGTQYFGPGTRLLVL.

This sequence joins TRBV4-1 and TRBJ2-1, with TRBD2 identical over 11 bases. Looked up from germline, CDR1 is MGHRA and CDR2 is YSYEKL. This CDR3 region has 17 residues. The ends lost 1 base at V and 7 bases at J; junction bases unmatched: 9. The CDR3 DNA reads TGCGCCAGCAGCCAAGGGGTGGCTAGCGGGAGGTCGAATGAGCAGTTCTTC. Translated: CASSQGVASGRSNEQFF.

The chain uses TRBV18 and TRBJ1-1, with 9 bases aligning to TRBD1. Germline lookup yields CDR1 KGHSH and CDR2 LQKENI. The length of the CDR3 is 14 residues. V lost 6 bases to trimming and J lost 5 bases; unmatched junction nucleotides: 7. CDR3 nucleotides: TGTGCCAGCTCTCAACAGGGGGCGCTTACTGAAGCTTTCTTT. Its translation is CASSQQGALTEAFF. The variable domain in full, with the rest retrieved from reference TRBV18 and TRBJ1-1, is NAGVMQNPRHLVRRRGQEARLRCSPMKGHSHVYWYRQLPEEGLKFMVYLQKENIIDESGMPKERFSAEFPKEGPSILRIQQVVRGDSAAYFCASSQQGALTEAFFGQGTRLTVV.

The rearrangement uses TRBV12-3 or TRBV12-4 and TRBJ2-3, with D tentatively TRBD1 or TRBD2 (6 bases each). The CDR3 has 16 amino acids. V dropped 5 bases and J dropped 3 bases, with 18 bases sitting between them. The CDR3 spells CASSPGEAPRTDTQYF. The CDR3, as DNA: TGTGCCAGCAGTCCAGGGGAGGCCCCGAGAACAGATACGCAGTATTTT.